This T cell receptor beta chain is drawn from a study of shared clonotypes between healthy human individuals. Overall study results and limits: When naive CD4 clonotypes were compared across several donors, about 4.9% were shared. The study drew on few donors, limiting represented genetic and exposure-history diversity.

About this clone: Its antigen is not identified.

Germline V CDR1 and CDR2: KGHSH, LQKENI. Trimming at V came to 3 bases and at J to 5 bases, leaving 1 base not matched to a gene. The CDR3 spans 15 residues. For each subset, genomic DNA was distributed in equal portions over several immunoSEQ plates. Assay: immunoSEQ multiplex PCR; the TCRdb copy retains only in-frame clones and omits some. The sample includes about 2.4 million clones, 90% to 95% seen only once; the top ten take about 0.13%. Naive CD4+ cells were CD45RA-selected; the remaining cells were memory. The sequenced sample was naive CD4+ T cells sorted from blood. Subset described: CD45RA+ positively selected. The chain couples TRBV18 to TRBJ2-1, with 13 bases aligning to TRBD2. The sequence came from a man aged 18 to 30 in good health. CDR3 region: CASSPGTSGDNEQFF. CDR3 nucleotide sequence: TGTGCCAGCTCACCCGGGACTAGCGGGGACAATGAGCAGTTCTTC. Full variable domain (rest looked up from reference TRBV18 and TRBJ2-1): NAGVMQNPRHLVRRRGQEARLRCSPMKGHSHVYWYRQLPEEGLKFMVYLQKENIIDESGMPKERFSAEFPKEGPSILRIQQVVRGDSAAYFCASSPGTSGDNEQFFGPGTRLTVL.